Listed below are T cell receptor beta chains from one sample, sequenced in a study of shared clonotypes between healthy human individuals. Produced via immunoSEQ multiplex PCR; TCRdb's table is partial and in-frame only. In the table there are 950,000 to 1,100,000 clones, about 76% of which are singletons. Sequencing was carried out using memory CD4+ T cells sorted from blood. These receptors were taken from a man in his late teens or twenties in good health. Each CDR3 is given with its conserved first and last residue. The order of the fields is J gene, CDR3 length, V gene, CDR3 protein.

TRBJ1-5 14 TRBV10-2 CASSESGGNQPQHF
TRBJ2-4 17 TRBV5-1 CASSLRQSGTGGDIQYF
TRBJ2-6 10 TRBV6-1 CASKANVLTF
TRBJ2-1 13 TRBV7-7 CASSLAFYNEQFF
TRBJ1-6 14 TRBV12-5 CASGLERTNSPLHF
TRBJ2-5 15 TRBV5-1 CASSLVRANQETQYF
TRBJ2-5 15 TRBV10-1 CASSLAGTSRETQYF
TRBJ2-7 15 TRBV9 CASSVSVTPSYEQYF
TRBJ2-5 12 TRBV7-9 CASSASLGTQYF
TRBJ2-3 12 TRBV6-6 CASSRLGDTQYF
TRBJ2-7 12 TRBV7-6 CASRGDTYEQYF
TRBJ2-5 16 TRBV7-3 CASSSPTSGGRETQYF
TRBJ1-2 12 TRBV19 CASSEPFYGYTF
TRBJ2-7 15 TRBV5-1 CASSLEGRETYEQYF
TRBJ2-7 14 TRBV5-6 CASSLTGASFEQYF
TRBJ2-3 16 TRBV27 CASSLRQLISTDTQYF
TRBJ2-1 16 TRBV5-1 CASSSQPPGQGNEQFF
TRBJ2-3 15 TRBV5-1 CASMWGGPNTDTQYF
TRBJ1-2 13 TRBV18 CASSPGAVYGYTF
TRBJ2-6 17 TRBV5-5 CASSFTSAPSGANVLTF
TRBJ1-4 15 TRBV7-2 CASRRTGGTNEKLFF
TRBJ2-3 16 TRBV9 CASSEDIAGREDTQYF
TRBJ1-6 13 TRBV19 CASSTAYNSPLHF
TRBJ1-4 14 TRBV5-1 CASSFRGPNEKLFF
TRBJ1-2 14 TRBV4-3 CASSQEEGWDGYTF
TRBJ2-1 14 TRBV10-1 CASSGTSGGNEQFF
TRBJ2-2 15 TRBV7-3 CASSSRQGAGGELFF
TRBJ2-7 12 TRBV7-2 CASSFDMAGQHF
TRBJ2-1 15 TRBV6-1 CASNAETGSYNEQFF
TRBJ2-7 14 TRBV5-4 CASSPTGWSNEQYF
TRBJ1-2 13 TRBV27 CASSYRTGDGYTF
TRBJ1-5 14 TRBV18 CASSPATGEQPQHF